This paragraph reports one T cell receptor (beta chain). What it binds is unknown. This sample's treatment: roughly ten-day PBMC culture with coronavirus spike peptide pools or control peptides (ViraFEST assay). The data derive from a study of vaccination and CD4 T cells after COVID-19. Oncomine TCR Beta short-read sequencing was applied to DNA from cultured CD4+ T cells. One entry per CDR3 protein results from TCRdb running MiXCR on the PCR reads. The repertoire holds more than 9,000 distinct CDR3 sequences, less than 70% seen once, with around a third in the top ten. The sample comprised CD4+ T cells from blood, cultured in vitro. This receptor was identified in a human donor who had recovered from COVID-19.

Here the CDR3 DNA reads TGTGCCATCAGTGAGGCATTGGGGACCCAGTACTTC. Residues: CAISEALGTQYF. V usage is TRBV10-3 and J usage is TRBJ2-5; D is unclear. The CDR3 covers 12 residues. Germline V gene lookup returns CDR1 ENHRY and CDR2 SYGVKD. V lost 2 bases and J lost 7, with 8 bases in between.